The rows below give T cell receptor beta chains drawn from one sample of a study of vaccination effects on CD4 cells after COVID-19. Some clones are missing from TCRdb's copy, which holds only in-frame ones; the method was immunoSEQ multiplex PCR. The data contain about 24,000 clones, about 73% of them singletons. Their recognized antigens are unknown. The sequencing used CD4+ T cells from PBMCs cultured with SARS-CoV-2 spike peptides, collected after COVID-19 vaccination. Every receptor here comes from a human donor who received a COVID-19 vaccine. Each CDR3 is given with its conserved first and last residue. D genes are given only for firm matches. Not every row has a clone size; where given, it reads once, few, many or a size class.

d_gene: TRBD2; j_gene: TRBJ2-3; v_gene: TRBV29-1; abundance: NA; CDR3aa: CSVVPRGAGGTDTQYF; CDR3nt: TGCAGCGTTGTACCCCGTGGGGCGGGAGGGACAGATACGCAGTATTTT
d_gene: NA; j_gene: TRBJ1-1; v_gene: TRBV20-1; abundance: few; CDR3aa: CSARPTGEAFF; CDR3nt: TGCAGTGCTAGACCAACAGGGGAAGCTTTCTTT
d_gene: NA; j_gene: TRBJ1-1; v_gene: TRBV6-6; abundance: NA; CDR3aa: CASSYSRGNTEAFF; CDR3nt: TGTGCCAGCAGTTACTCCAGGGGGAACACTGAAGCTTTCTTT
d_gene: NA; j_gene: TRBJ2-7; v_gene: TRBV9; abundance: NA; CDR3aa: CASSVAEGSYEQYF; CDR3nt: TGTGCCAGCAGCGTAGCTGAGGGCTCCTACGAGCAGTACTTC
d_gene: TRBD2; j_gene: TRBJ2-3; v_gene: TRBV7-2; abundance: NA; CDR3aa: CASSLIGGGKDTQYF; CDR3nt: TGTGCCAGCAGCTTAATCGGGGGGGGGAAAGATACGCAGTATTTT
d_gene: TRBD1; j_gene: TRBJ2-7; v_gene: TRBV4-1; abundance: NA; CDR3aa: CASSQGTGTEQYF; CDR3nt: TGCGCCAGCAGCCAAGGGACAGGGACCGAGCAGTACTTC
d_gene: TRBD2; j_gene: TRBJ2-1; v_gene: TRBV2; abundance: NA; CDR3aa: CASSEVLAGYNEQFF; CDR3nt: TGTGCCAGCAGTGAAGTACTAGCGGGTTACAATGAGCAGTTCTTC
d_gene: TRBD2; j_gene: TRBJ2-3; v_gene: TRBV6-6; abundance: once; CDR3aa: CASSPLRPSGGSADTQYF; CDR3nt: TGTGCCAGCAGTCCTCTCAGACCAAGCGGGGGATCGGCAGATACGCAGTATTTT
d_gene: NA; j_gene: TRBJ2-1; v_gene: TRBV19; abundance: NA; CDR3aa: CASSIFENEQFF; CDR3nt: TGTGCCAGTAGTATATTCGAAAATGAGCAGTTCTTC
d_gene: TRBD2; j_gene: TRBJ2-1; v_gene: TRBV15; abundance: NA; CDR3aa: CATSRDRLAGDNEQFF; CDR3nt: TGTGCCACCAGCAGAGATCGCCTAGCGGGAGATAATGAGCAGTTCTTC
d_gene: NA; j_gene: TRBJ2-2; v_gene: TRBV27; abundance: NA; CDR3aa: CASSFYFRVIGTGELFF; CDR3nt: TGTGCCAGCAGTTTTTATTTTCGGGTGATCGGCACCGGGGAGCTGTTTTTT
d_gene: NA; j_gene: TRBJ2-2; v_gene: TRBV5-1; abundance: NA; CDR3aa: CASSLDLNTGELFF; CDR3nt: TGCGCCAGCAGCTTGGACTTAAACACCGGGGAGCTGTTTTTT
d_gene: NA; j_gene: TRBJ2-1; v_gene: TRBV13; abundance: few; CDR3aa: CASSLSPSGQFF; CDR3nt: TGTGCCAGCAGCCTTAGTCCCTCGGGGCAGTTCTTC
d_gene: NA; j_gene: TRBJ2-1; v_gene: TRBV7-9; abundance: NA; CDR3aa: CASSLEVGSYNEQFF; CDR3nt: TGTGCCAGCAGCTTAGAGGTGGGTTCCTACAATGAGCAGTTCTTC
d_gene: NA; j_gene: TRBJ2-7; v_gene: TRBV7-9; abundance: NA; CDR3aa: CASSFTGLSHSYEQYF; CDR3nt: TGTGCCAGCAGCTTTACTGGACTATCCCACTCCTACGAGCAGTACTTC
d_gene: NA; j_gene: TRBJ2-7; v_gene: TRBV5-1; abundance: NA; CDR3aa: CASSHEHQGTPYEQYF; CDR3nt: TGCGCCAGCAGCCACGAGCACCAGGGAACCCCCTACGAGCAGTACTTC
d_gene: NA; j_gene: TRBJ1-1; v_gene: TRBV5-4; abundance: NA; CDR3aa: CASSLAGRGNTEAFF; CDR3nt: TGTGCCAGCAGCTTGGCAGGCAGGGGGAACACTGAAGCTTTCTTT
d_gene: NA; j_gene: TRBJ2-7; v_gene: TRBV19; abundance: few; CDR3aa: CASSIAVQTDEQYF; CDR3nt: TGTGCCAGTAGTATTGCGGTTCAGACAGACGAGCAGTACTTC
d_gene: NA; j_gene: TRBJ2-3; v_gene: TRBV21-1; abundance: NA; CDR3aa: CASSKEQPYTQYF; CDR3nt: TGTGCCAGCAGCAAAGAACAGCCCTATACGCAGTATTTT
d_gene: NA; j_gene: TRBJ1-6; v_gene: TRBV3-1/TRBV3-2; abundance: NA; CDR3aa: CASSQEGTASSYNSPLHF; CDR3nt: TGTGCCAGCAGCCAAGAGGGAACTGCGAGCTCCTATAATTCACCCCTCCACTTT
d_gene: NA; j_gene: TRBJ2-3; v_gene: TRBV27; abundance: NA; CDR3aa: CASLQRGNTDTQYF; CDR3nt: TGTGCCAGCTTGCAACGCGGCAACACAGATACGCAGTATTTT
d_gene: TRBD1; j_gene: TRBJ2-2; v_gene: TRBV19; abundance: NA; CDR3aa: CASSIGWWDRGLRRELFF; CDR3nt: TGTGCCAGTAGTATAGGATGGTGGGACAGGGGTTTAAGGCGGGAGCTGTTTTTT
d_gene: NA; j_gene: TRBJ2-7; v_gene: TRBV18; abundance: NA; CDR3aa: CASFNGGTYEQYF; CDR3nt: TGTGCCAGCTTCAACGGCGGCACCTACGAGCAGTACTTC
d_gene: NA; j_gene: TRBJ1-1; v_gene: TRBV19; abundance: NA; CDR3aa: CASSLPGQKNTEAFF; CDR3nt: TGTGCCAGTAGTCTACCGGGACAAAAGAACACTGAAGCTTTCTTT
d_gene: TRBD1; j_gene: TRBJ1-1; v_gene: TRBV7-2; abundance: NA; CDR3aa: CASSLQTGGDTEAFF; CDR3nt: TGTGCCAGCAGCTTGCAGACAGGGGGGGACACTGAAGCTTTCTTT
d_gene: NA; j_gene: TRBJ2-3; v_gene: TRBV18; abundance: NA; CDR3aa: CASSLGGGGLRTRRPKSTDTQYF; CDR3nt: TGTGCCAGCTCACTAGGGGGCGGGGGTCTGCGGACCCGTAGACCCAAAAGCACAGATACGCAGTATTTT
d_gene: TRBD1; j_gene: TRBJ2-7; v_gene: TRBV27; abundance: NA; CDR3aa: CASSFRALDRGTYEQYF; CDR3nt: TGTGCCAGCAGTTTCCGCGCCTTGGACAGGGGTACCTACGAGCAGTACTTC
d_gene: TRBD1; j_gene: TRBJ1-1; v_gene: TRBV3-1/TRBV3-2; abundance: NA; CDR3aa: CASRGTEMNTEAFF; CDR3nt: TGTGCCAGCAGGGGGACAGAGATGAACACTGAAGCTTTCTTT
d_gene: TRBD1; j_gene: TRBJ2-1; v_gene: TRBV27; abundance: NA; CDR3aa: CASKNRGSYNEQFF; CDR3nt: TGTGCCAGCAAGAACAGGGGCTCCTACAATGAGCAGTTCTTC
d_gene: NA; j_gene: TRBJ1-2; v_gene: TRBV29-1; abundance: NA; CDR3aa: CSVMRGGGYTF; CDR3nt: TGCAGCGTTATGAGGGGCGGTGGCTACACCTTC
d_gene: NA; j_gene: TRBJ2-3; v_gene: TRBV2; abundance: NA; CDR3aa: CASSRLVWDTQYF; CDR3nt: TGTGCCAGCAGTCGACTGGTTTGGGATACGCAGTATTTT
d_gene: TRBD1; j_gene: TRBJ1-5; v_gene: TRBV5-1; abundance: NA; CDR3aa: CASSLNPTGGLDQPQHF; CDR3nt: TGCGCCAGCAGCTTGAACCCGACAGGGGGCTTGGATCAGCCCCAGCATTTT
d_gene: NA; j_gene: TRBJ2-7; v_gene: TRBV6-4; abundance: NA; CDR3aa: CASIGYEQYF; CDR3nt: TGTGCCAGCATTGGCTACGAGCAGTACTTC
d_gene: NA; j_gene: TRBJ1-1; v_gene: TRBV27; abundance: few; CDR3aa: CASRYNPGPMNTEAFF; CDR3nt: TGTGCCAGCAGATACAATCCGGGACCGATGAACACTGAAGCTTTCTTT
d_gene: NA; j_gene: TRBJ1-6; v_gene: TRBV4-2; abundance: few; CDR3aa: CASSQDRAGYNSPLHF; CDR3nt: TGTGCCAGCAGCCAAGATCGGGCCGGATATAATTCACCCCTCCACTTT
d_gene: NA; j_gene: TRBJ1-1; v_gene: TRBV4-1; abundance: NA; CDR3aa: CASSQGLQGRTEAFF; CDR3nt: TGCGCCAGCAGCCAGGGACTACAGGGACGCACTGAAGCTTTCTTT
d_gene: NA; j_gene: TRBJ2-1; v_gene: TRBV14; abundance: NA; CDR3aa: CASSLRTTLGGEQFF; CDR3nt: TGTGCCAGCAGCTTAAGGACAACTCTGGGTGGTGAGCAGTTCTTC
d_gene: TRBD1; j_gene: TRBJ1-2; v_gene: TRBV6-1; abundance: few; CDR3aa: CASSEFFGTGILNYGYTF; CDR3nt: TGTGCCAGCAGTGAATTCTTTGGGACAGGGATATTAAACTATGGCTACACCTTC
d_gene: NA; j_gene: TRBJ1-3; v_gene: TRBV19; abundance: NA; CDR3aa: CASSTLYSGNTIYF; CDR3nt: TGTGCCAGTAGTACGTTATACTCTGGAAACACCATATATTTT
d_gene: NA; j_gene: TRBJ2-7; v_gene: TRBV5-1; abundance: NA; CDR3aa: CASSLLGTTTEEQYF; CDR3nt: TGCGCCAGCAGCTTGCTAGGCACCACCACTGAGGAACAGTACTTC
d_gene: NA; j_gene: TRBJ1-1; v_gene: TRBV7-9; abundance: NA; CDR3aa: CASSPGMNTEAFF; CDR3nt: TGTGCCAGCAGTCCAGGTATGAACACTGAAGCTTTCTTT
d_gene: TRBD2; j_gene: TRBJ2-5; v_gene: TRBV11-3; abundance: NA; CDR3aa: CASSFSILGEGPQETQYF; CDR3nt: TGTGCCAGCAGCTTTAGTATCTTGGGGGAGGGCCCTCAAGAGACCCAGTACTTC
d_gene: NA; j_gene: TRBJ1-4; v_gene: TRBV4-1; abundance: NA; CDR3aa: CASSPQAGAGEKLFF; CDR3nt: TGCGCCAGCAGCCCACAAGCGGGGGCAGGCGAAAAACTGTTTTTT
d_gene: NA; j_gene: TRBJ1-2; v_gene: TRBV12-3/TRBV12-4; abundance: NA; CDR3aa: CASSPDENYGYTF; CDR3nt: TGTGCCAGCAGCCCGGACGAGAACTATGGCTACACCTTC
d_gene: TRBD2; j_gene: TRBJ2-3; v_gene: TRBV18; abundance: NA; CDR3aa: CASSPNRPGLAGGYTQYF; CDR3nt: TGTGCCAGCTCACCGAACAGACCGGGACTAGCGGGGGGCTATACGCAGTATTTT
d_gene: TRBD2; j_gene: TRBJ2-2; v_gene: TRBV4-2; abundance: NA; CDR3aa: CASSPTQVGLAGGGTGELFF; CDR3nt: TGTGCCAGCAGCCCAACTCAAGTGGGGCTAGCGGGAGGCGGGACCGGGGAGCTGTTTTTT
d_gene: NA; j_gene: TRBJ1-4; v_gene: TRBV12-3/TRBV12-4; abundance: NA; CDR3aa: CACRPGMNEKLFF; CDR3nt: TGTGCCTGCAGGCCGGGCATGAATGAAAAACTGTTTTTT
d_gene: NA; j_gene: TRBJ1-6; v_gene: TRBV14; abundance: once; CDR3aa: CASSQEGPGSPLHF; CDR3nt: TGTGCCAGCAGCCAAGAGGGTCCGGGATCACCCCTCCACTTT
d_gene: NA; j_gene: TRBJ2-7; v_gene: TRBV12-5; abundance: NA; CDR3aa: CASGLVLGTEAYEQYF; CDR3nt: TGTGCTAGTGGTTTGGTACTCGGGACGGAAGCCTACGAGCAGTACTTC
d_gene: NA; j_gene: TRBJ1-1; v_gene: TRBV20-1; abundance: NA; CDR3aa: CSAPDRVGAFF; CDR3nt: TGCAGTGCTCCTGATCGAGTGGGGGCTTTCTTT
d_gene: TRBD2; j_gene: TRBJ2-1; v_gene: TRBV5-1; abundance: NA; CDR3aa: CASLGTSGSRQFF; CDR3nt: TGCGCCAGCCTAGGGACTAGCGGATCTCGGCAGTTCTTC
d_gene: NA; j_gene: TRBJ1-2; v_gene: TRBV30; abundance: NA; CDR3aa: CAWTDRLNYGYTF; CDR3nt: TGTGCCTGGACCGACAGGCTCAACTATGGCTACACCTTC
d_gene: NA; j_gene: TRBJ2-2; v_gene: TRBV4-1; abundance: NA; CDR3aa: CASKAGQRLNTGELFF; CDR3nt: TGCGCCAGCAAGGCGGGACAGCGCCTAAACACCGGGGAGCTGTTTTTT
d_gene: TRBD1; j_gene: TRBJ1-2; v_gene: TRBV11-2; abundance: NA; CDR3aa: CASSLPRTGTYGYTF; CDR3nt: TGTGCCAGCAGCTTGCCGAGGACAGGGACCTATGGCTACACCTTC